This T cell receptor beta chain was found in a study of blood T cell repertoires in COVID-19. On the study more broadly: Specimens from acute and convalescent COVID-19 originated in the United States, Italy and Spain. PBMCs, B-cell-depleted T cells, or T cells provided the cDNA or gDNA that made up the material.

Original processing notes: Nucleated cell number was recorded as an estimate derived from reference gene primer amplification. The protocol was immunoSEQ multiplex PCR, while the TCRdb copy is restricted to in-frame clones and leaves out a portion. The V and J calls and clone size are taken from that table; D and trimming were inferred from the DNA. The sample includes 65,000 or so clones, 80% to 90% of them seen just once. This CDR3 comprises 15 residues. The rearrangement uses TRBV12-2 and TRBJ1-2; the table calls TRBD1, which could not be checked here. TRBV12-2 is a pseudogene locus. Specimen: peripheral blood. This TCR came from a man of 80 years or more with acute or convalescent COVID-19. Written as DNA, the CDR3 is TGTGCAAGTCGCTTAGGTTCAGGATCGCCCAATGGCTACACCTTC. It encodes CASRLGSGSPNGYTF.